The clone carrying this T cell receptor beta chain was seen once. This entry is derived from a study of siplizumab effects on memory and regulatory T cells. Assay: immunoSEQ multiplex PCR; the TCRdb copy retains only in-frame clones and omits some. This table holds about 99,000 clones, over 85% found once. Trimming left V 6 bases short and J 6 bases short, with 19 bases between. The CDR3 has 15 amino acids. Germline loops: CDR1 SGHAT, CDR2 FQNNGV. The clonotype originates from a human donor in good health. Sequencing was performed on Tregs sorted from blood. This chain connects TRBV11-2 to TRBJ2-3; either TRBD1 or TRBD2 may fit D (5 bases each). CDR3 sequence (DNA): TGTGCCAGCAGTCGGGACGTCTCGCTGGTGGATACGCAGTATTTT. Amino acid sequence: CASSRDVSLVDTQYF.